The entry below gives a single TCR beta chain sequence along with its context. The record originates from a study of blood T cell repertoires in COVID-19. Study in general: T cells, B-cell-depleted T cells, or PBMCs supplied cDNA or gDNA.

Produced via immunoSEQ multiplex PCR; TCRdb's table is partial and in-frame only. The profile shows roughly 200,000 clones, 81% of them singletons. The sequence came from a woman in her thirties or forties with COVID-19, enrolled during active disease. The specimen sequenced was peripheral blood.

The CDR3, as DNA: TGTGCCTGGAGTGTGGGGAGCCCGCTAGATACGCAGTATTTT. Translating gives CAWSVGSPLDTQYF. The rearrangement joins TRBV30 to TRBJ2-3; perhaps TRBD2 as D (5 bases). Germline values: CDR1 GTSNPN, CDR2 SVGIG (reference sequence). This CDR3 spans 14 amino acids. V was cut by 0 bases and J by 5 bases, with 12 bases left in between.